The 28 T cell receptor beta chains below were found in one sample sequenced in a study of response to subunit inactivated influenza vaccine. In TCRdb, the RT-PCR reads were re-called with MiXCR into one record per CDR3 protein. The profile shows roughly 710,000 distinct CDR3 sequences, 14% of them singletons. The sequenced sample was PBMCs from blood, obtained 14 to 15 days before vaccination. Receptor source: a man aged 50 or older who received an inactivated influenza vaccine.

The chain combines TRBV2 with TRBJ1-3, with 7 nucleotides matching TRBD1. Per germline, CDR1 SNHLY and CDR2 FYNNEI. Trimming cost V 6 bases and J 5 bases; bases outside gene matches: 7. The CDR3 runs to 14 residues. CDR3 nucleotide sequence: TGTGCCAGCAGGAAGGAACAGGGGAGAAACACCATATATTTT. It translates to CASRKEQGRNTIYF.

V gene TRBV7-8 combines with J gene TRBJ2-3, with D perhaps TRBD1 or TRBD2 (5 bases each). The CDR3 is made up of 15 amino acids. Deletions cut 5 bases from V and 4 bases from J, with 16 bases between. The V gene's germline CDR1 is SGHVS and CDR2 FQNEAQ. In DNA form, the CDR3 reads TGTGCCAGCAGCGGTAGGGACCAGCCGGCAGATACGCAGTATTTT. Translating gives CASSGRDQPADTQYF.

V is TRBV29-1 and J is TRBJ2-3; D might be TRBD1 (6 bases). The CDR3 extends over 16 amino acids. Trimming took 1 base from V and 3 from J, leaving 17 bases between them. Germline CDR1 SQVTM, CDR2 ANQGSEA. CDR3 coding DNA: TGCAGCGTTGAAGCCCCGGACAGAGCGTGGACAGATACGCAGTATTTT. It encodes CSVEAPDRAWTDTQYF.

This clonotype was picked up a small number of times. CDR3 amino acids: CAISVGSAGELFF. CDR3 nucleotides: TGTGCCATCAGTGTTGGGTCTGCCGGGGAGCTGTTTTTT. J is TRBJ2-2 and V is TRBV10-3; D ambiguous. This CDR3 is built from 13 residues. V lost 4 bases and J lost 6, with 9 bases in between. Germline loops: CDR1 ENHRY, CDR2 SYGVKD.

The V call is TRBV6-2 or TRBV6-3, the J call TRBJ2-7; 10 bases agree with TRBD2. CDR1 and CDR2 (germline): MNHEY, SVGEGT. This CDR3 has 15 residues. The ends lost 2 bases at V and 5 bases at J; junction bases unmatched: 6. CDR3 sequence reads: CASSYPASGSNEQYF. CDR3 nucleotides: TGTGCCAGCAGTTACCCGGCTAGCGGGAGTAACGAGCAGTACTTC.

This clonotype has only a few counts. J is TRBJ1-1 and V is TRBV10-3; 10 positions agree with TRBD1. The CDR3 sequence is 14 residues long. V shed 9 bases, J shed 2 bases, and the junction held 6 bases outside the gene matches. Germline values: CDR1 ENHRY, CDR2 SYGVKD. CDR3 nucleotide sequence: TGTGCCATAAGACAGGGGGCACTTAACACTGAAGCTTTCTTT. Its protein is CAIRQGALNTEAFF.

This clonotype was seen repeatedly, ten times or more. V gene TRBV29-1 combines with J gene TRBJ2-5; D might be TRBD2 (5 bases). The V and J ends lost 5 bases and 5 bases respectively, with 12 bases between them. CDR1 and CDR2 (germline): SQVTM, ANQGSEA. The CDR3 is 12 amino acids. CDR3 in DNA: TGCAGCGTTTCTGGGCGGAGGGAGACCCAGTACTTC. It codes for CSVSGRRETQYF.

This rearrangement joins TRBV5-5 to TRBJ2-7; TRBD2 aligns across 9 bases. V shed 0 bases, J shed 4 bases, and the junction held 5 bases outside the gene matches. Germline CDR1 is SGHKS and CDR2 is YYEKEE (reference sequence). This CDR3 comprises 15 residues. The CDR3, as DNA: TGTGCCAGCAGCTTGGCAGCGGGAGGAAGGTACGAGCAGTACTTC. It translates to CASSLAAGGRYEQYF.

Remarks on this clonotype: Mismatch with germline at one junction end may stem from a read error. This chain uses TRBV5-1 with TRBJ2-5, with D uncertain. The CDR3 contains 13 residues. Germline V gives CDR1 SGHRS, CDR2 YFSETQ. In DNA form, the CDR3 reads TGCGCCTGCAGCTTGGAGCGAGGAGAGACCCAGTACTTC. Residues: CACSLERGETQYF.

A few counts support this clonotype. The V call is TRBV7-9, the J call TRBJ1-5; 7 nucleotides line up with TRBD1. After removal of 4 bases from V and 3 bases from J, the junction contained 6 bases not matched to a gene. Germline V gene lookup returns CDR1 SEHNR and CDR2 FQNEAQ (reference sequence). The CDR3 contains 15 residues. CDR3 amino acids: CASSSSTGVNQPQHF. CDR3 DNA: TGTGCCAGCAGCTCCAGTACAGGGGTCAATCAGCCCCAGCATTTT.

The chain carries TRBV2 and TRBJ1-6; TRBD1 aligns across 7 bases. After removal of 3 bases from V and 9 bases from J, the junction contained 8 bases not matched to a gene. The CDR3 totals 15 residues. Per germline, CDR1 SNHLY and CDR2 FYNNEI. DNA for the CDR3: TGTGCCAGCAGTGAGATACAGGGGTCGACTTCACCCCTCCACTTT. As protein: CASSEIQGSTSPLHF.

In DNA, the CDR3 is TGCGCCAGCAGCTTTGGGGGGGGAGGAGGAAACACTGAAGCTTTCTTT. Its translation is CASSFGGGGGNTEAFF. The chain employs TRBV5-1 and TRBJ1-1, with D possibly TRBD1 on 5 matching bases. The CDR3 loop spans 16 amino acids. V lost 2 bases and J 2 bases, leaving 16 bases between the germline ends. In germline, CDR1 is SGHRS, CDR2 YFSETQ.

V and J are TRBV12-3 or TRBV12-4 and TRBJ1-6; a weak D match, TRBD1 (5 bases). V shed 3 bases and J shed 10 bases, with 10 bases lying between them. The CDR3 has 13 residues. This CDR3 reads CASSFSGGSPLHF. For the CDR3, the DNA is TGTGCCAGCAGTTTTTCTGGGGGGTCACCCCTCCACTTT.

This chain joins TRBV7-3 and TRBJ2-2, with 10 bases aligning to TRBD2. V shed 7 bases, J shed 4 bases, and the junction held 12 bases outside the gene matches. Germline loops: CDR1 SGHTA, CDR2 FQGTGA. The CDR3 spans 17 residues. The CDR3 nucleotides are TGTGCCAGCACCTCAGGCGGGAGCGGGAGGGGCACCGGGGAGCTGTTTTTT. Translated: CASTSGGSGRGTGELFF. The variable domain in full, with the rest retrieved from reference TRBV7-3 and TRBJ2-2, is GAGVSQTPSNKVTEKGKYVELRCDPISGHTALYWYRQSLGQGPEFLIYFQGTGAADDSGLPNDRFFAVRPEGSVSTLKIQRTERGDSAVYLCASTSGGSGRGTGELFFGEGSRLTVL.

This clonotype has just a few counts. The chain employs TRBV3-1 and TRBJ2-2; 8 bases agree with TRBD1. CDR3 length: 16 residues. Trimming removed 1 base from V and 11 bases from J; junction bases left unmatched: 12. Germline-derived CDR1 and CDR2 are LGHDT and YNNKEL (reference sequence). Here the CDR3 DNA reads TGTGCCAGCAGCCAAGGGGCAGGGGGCGTAAGGAGAGAGCTGTTTTTT. This gives the protein CASSQGAGGVRRELFF.

This chain joins TRBV6-5 and TRBJ2-3, with D possibly being TRBD2 (6 bases). V lost 0 bases and J lost 4, with 17 bases in between. CDR3 length equals 17 residues. In germline, CDR1 is MNHEY, CDR2 SVGAGI. CDR3: CASSYSSTGEAADTQYF. Written as DNA, the CDR3 is TGTGCCAGCAGTTACTCGAGTACGGGGGAGGCGGCAGATACGCAGTATTTT.

The gene calls are TRBV29-1 and TRBJ1-1, with D maybe TRBD1 (5 bases). This CDR3 spans 14 amino acids. Germline V gene lookup returns CDR1 SQVTM and CDR2 ANQGSEA. Trimming stripped 5 bases from V and 0 bases from J, with 13 bases between. CDR3 coding DNA: TGCAGCGTTTCTAACAGGTTTATGAACACTGAAGCTTTCTTT. It specifies CSVSNRFMNTEAFF.

This clonotype has only a few counts. This rearrangement joins TRBV6-1 to TRBJ2-3, with 7 positions matching TRBD2. CDR3 size: 15 residues. V shed 7 bases, J shed 0 bases, and the junction held 7 bases outside the gene matches. Germline V CDR1 and CDR2: MNHNS, SASEGT. The CDR3 here is CASKMGGSSTDTQYF. The CDR3 bases are TGTGCCAGCAAAATGGGCGGGAGTAGCACAGATACGCAGTATTTT.

This clonotype has only a few counts. The rearrangement uses TRBV5-1 and TRBJ1-6, with a weak D call TRBD1 (5 bases). V lost 4 bases, J lost 5 bases, and 13 bases lay in between. The CDR3 covers 15 residues. Germline CDR1 SGHRS, CDR2 YFSETQ. CDR3 in amino acids: CASSTTGTNNSPLHF. The CDR3 bases are TGCGCCAGCAGCACAACCGGGACCAATAATTCACCCCTCCACTTT.

Points on this clonotype: Given a much more abundant clone one base away, this may be a read error. The chain has TRBV6-2 or TRBV6-3 and TRBJ1-5; maybe TRBD1 (5 bases). This CDR3 has 12 amino acids. Germline CDR1 is MNHEY and CDR2 is SVGEGT. With 8 bases removed from V and 1 base from J, the gap between germline ends came to 6 bases. CDR3 sequence: CASWDSNQPQHF. The CDR3 nucleotides are TGTGCCAGCTGGGACAGCAATCAGCCCCAGCATTTT.

The table lists this clonotype with many counts. This sequence joins TRBV6-1 and TRBJ2-2, with 8 positions matching TRBD1. The CDR3 is made up of 15 amino acids. Looked up from germline, CDR1 is MNHNS and CDR2 is SASEGT. J was trimmed by 5 bases and V by 3 bases; bases with no gene match: 5. CDR3 coding DNA: TGTGCCAGCAGTGACGAGACAGGGGTGACCGGGGAGCTGTTTTTT. Its translation is CASSDETGVTGELFF.

This chain joins TRBV27 and TRBJ1-2, with D possibly TRBD1 on 6 matching bases. This CDR3 spans 15 amino acids. CDR1 is MNHEY, CDR2 SMNVEV, per germline (reference sequence). Between the trimmed V and J ends, which lost 2 bases and 7 bases, there was a span of 17 bases. This chain's CDR3 is CASSLGGHGGSGYTF. The CDR3 region has the DNA TGTGCCAGCAGTTTAGGGGGGCATGGTGGAAGTGGCTACACCTTC.

This clonotype was picked up many times. J is TRBJ2-4 and V is TRBV6-2 or TRBV6-3; D remains unclear. The germline CDR1 and CDR2 sequences are MNHEY and SVGEGT. The CDR3 length is 15 residues. Trimming cost V 2 bases and J 0 bases, with 8 bases left between them. CDR3 loop: CASSYQNPAKNIQYF. CDR3 DNA: TGTGCCAGCAGTTACCAGAACCCAGCCAAAAACATTCAGTACTTC.

The gene calls are TRBV28 and TRBJ2-1; 9 positions match TRBD1. The CDR3 runs 14 residues. Germline V lookup: CDR1 MDHEN, CDR2 SYDVKM. Losses at the gene ends were 4 bases for V and 8 bases for J; bases not matched to a gene: 6. The CDR3 sequence is CASSSGTGRYEQFF. CDR3 nucleotides: TGTGCCAGCAGTTCCGGGACAGGGAGGTATGAGCAGTTCTTC.

The gene calls are TRBV6-1 and TRBJ2-1; TRBD2 aligns across 11 bases. The germline gives CDR1 MNHNS, CDR2 SASEGT. This CDR3 has 17 residues. After removal of 2 bases from V and 3 bases from J, the junction contained 6 bases not matched to a gene. The CDR3 DNA sequence: TGTGCCAGCAGTGAACCGGCCGGGACTAGCGGCTACAATGAGCAGTTCTTC. This gives the protein CASSEPAGTSGYNEQFF.

This clonotype was seen only a few times. V usage is TRBV7-2 and J usage is TRBJ2-2; 10 bases are shared with TRBD2. Germline V gene data show CDR1 as SGHTA and CDR2 as FQGNSA. With V trimmed by 1 base and J by 7 bases, 6 bases remained unmatched. The CDR3 is made up of 16 amino acids. CDR3 bases: TGTGCCAGCAGCTTAGGAGCGGGGGGGCAAGGCGGGGAGCTGTTTTTT. Translation gives CASSLGAGGQGGELFF.

This clonotype came up a few times. The chain is built from TRBV12-3 or TRBV12-4 and TRBJ1-1; D is unclear. This CDR3 has 14 residues. Trimming took 6 bases from V and 1 from J, leaving 12 bases between them. Written as DNA, the CDR3 is TGTGCCAGCAGACGAGGGCAACCGAACACTGAAGCTTTCTTT. Translating it yields CASRRGQPNTEAFF.

This clonotype has just a few counts. The rearrangement links TRBV28 to TRBJ2-2; TRBD1 aligns across 11 bases. With 3 bases clipped from V and 7 bases from J, the junction kept 7 bases outside the gene matches. The CDR3 contains 16 residues. Germline CDR1 is MDHEN and CDR2 is SYDVKM. The CDR3 loop is CASSFRGTGGGGELFF. DNA for the CDR3: TGTGCCAGCAGTTTCCGAGGGACAGGGGGAGGCGGGGAGCTGTTTTTT.